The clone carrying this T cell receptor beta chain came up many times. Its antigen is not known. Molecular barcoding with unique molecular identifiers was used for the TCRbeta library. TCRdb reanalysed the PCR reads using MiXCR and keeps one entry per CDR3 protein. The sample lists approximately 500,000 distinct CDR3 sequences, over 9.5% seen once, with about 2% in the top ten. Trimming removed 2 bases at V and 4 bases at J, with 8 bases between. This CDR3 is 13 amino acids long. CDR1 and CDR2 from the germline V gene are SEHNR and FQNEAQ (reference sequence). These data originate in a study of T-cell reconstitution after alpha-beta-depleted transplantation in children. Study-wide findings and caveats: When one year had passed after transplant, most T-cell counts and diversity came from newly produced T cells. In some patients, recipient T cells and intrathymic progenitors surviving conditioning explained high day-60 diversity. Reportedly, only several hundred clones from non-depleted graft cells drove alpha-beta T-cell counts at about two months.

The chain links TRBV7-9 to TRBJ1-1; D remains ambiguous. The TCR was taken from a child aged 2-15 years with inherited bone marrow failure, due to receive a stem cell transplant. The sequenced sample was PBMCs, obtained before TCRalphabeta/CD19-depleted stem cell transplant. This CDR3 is CASSLLLGTEAFF. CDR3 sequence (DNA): TGTGCCAGCAGCTTACTATTGGGCACTGAAGCTTTCTTT.